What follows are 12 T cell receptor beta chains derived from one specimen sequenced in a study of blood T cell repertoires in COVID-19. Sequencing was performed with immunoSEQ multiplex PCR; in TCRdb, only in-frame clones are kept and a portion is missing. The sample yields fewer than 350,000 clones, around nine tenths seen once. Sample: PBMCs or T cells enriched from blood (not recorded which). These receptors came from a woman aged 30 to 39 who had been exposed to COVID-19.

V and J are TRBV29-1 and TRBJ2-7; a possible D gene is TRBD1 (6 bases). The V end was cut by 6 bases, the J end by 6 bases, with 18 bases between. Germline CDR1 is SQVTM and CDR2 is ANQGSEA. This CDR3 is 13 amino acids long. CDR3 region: CSVGTGYPSEQYF. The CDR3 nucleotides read TGCAGCGTGGGAACAGGGTACCCTAGCGAGCAGTACTTC.

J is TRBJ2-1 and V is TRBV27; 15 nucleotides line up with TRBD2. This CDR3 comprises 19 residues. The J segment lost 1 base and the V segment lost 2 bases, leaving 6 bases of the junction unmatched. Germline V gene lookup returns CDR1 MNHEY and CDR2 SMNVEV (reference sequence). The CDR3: CASSLRGLAGGGSYNEQFF. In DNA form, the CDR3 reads TGTGCCAGCAGTTTACGGGGACTAGCGGGAGGCGGGTCCTACAATGAGCAGTTCTTC.

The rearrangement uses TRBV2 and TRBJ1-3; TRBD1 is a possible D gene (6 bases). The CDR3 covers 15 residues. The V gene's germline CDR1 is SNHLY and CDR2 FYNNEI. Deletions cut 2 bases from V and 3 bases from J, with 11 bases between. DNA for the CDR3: TGTGCCAGCAGTGAAATTGGGGGCGTTGGAAACACCATATATTTT. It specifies CASSEIGGVGNTIYF. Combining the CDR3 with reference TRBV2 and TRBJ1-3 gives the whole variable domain EPEVTQTPSHQVTQMGQEVILRCVPISNHLYFYWYRQILGQKVEFLVSFYNNEISEKSEIFDDQFSVERPDGSNFTLKIRSTKLEDSAMYFCASSEIGGVGNTIYFGEGSWLTVV.

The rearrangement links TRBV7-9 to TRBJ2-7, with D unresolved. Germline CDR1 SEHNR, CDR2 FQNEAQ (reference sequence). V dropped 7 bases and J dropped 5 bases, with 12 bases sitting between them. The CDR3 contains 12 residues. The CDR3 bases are TGTGCCAGCACCTCCACCCAGAACGAGCAGTACTTC. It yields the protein CASTSTQNEQYF.

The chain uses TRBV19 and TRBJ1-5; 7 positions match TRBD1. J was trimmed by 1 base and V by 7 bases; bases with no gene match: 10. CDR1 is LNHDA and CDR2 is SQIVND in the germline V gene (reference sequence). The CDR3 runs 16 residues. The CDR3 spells CASTSRGQLSNQPQHF. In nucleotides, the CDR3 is TGTGCCAGTACTAGTAGGGGACAGTTAAGCAATCAGCCCCAGCATTTT.

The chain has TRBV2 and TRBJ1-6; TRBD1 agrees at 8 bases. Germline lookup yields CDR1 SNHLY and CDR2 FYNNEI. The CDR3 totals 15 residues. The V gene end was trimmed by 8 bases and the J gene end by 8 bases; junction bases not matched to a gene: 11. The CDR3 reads CASGQGSFGYSPLHF. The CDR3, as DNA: TGTGCCAGCGGACAGGGTTCTTTTGGTTATTCACCCCTCCACTTT.

The CDR3 region has the DNA TGCGCCAGCAGCTTGGCCGTGGTAGCCGCAGATACGCAGTATTTT. Protein sequence: CASSLAVVAADTQYF. The rearrangement links TRBV5-1 to TRBJ2-3; D is uncertain. The CDR3 extends over 15 amino acids. From germline, CDR1 is SGHRS and CDR2 YFSETQ. V was pared by 0 bases and J by 4 bases, with 12 bases between.

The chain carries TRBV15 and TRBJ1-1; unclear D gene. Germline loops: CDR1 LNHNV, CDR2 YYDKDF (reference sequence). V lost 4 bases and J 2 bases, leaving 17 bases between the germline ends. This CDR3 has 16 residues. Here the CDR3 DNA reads TGTGCCACCAGCACCAGAAAGCGGATATCAAACACTGAAGCTTTCTTT. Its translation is CATSTRKRISNTEAFF.

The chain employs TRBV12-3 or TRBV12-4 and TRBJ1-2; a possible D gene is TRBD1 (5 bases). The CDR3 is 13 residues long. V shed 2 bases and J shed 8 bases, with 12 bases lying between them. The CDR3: CASSLQAGSGYTF. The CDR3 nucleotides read TGTGCCAGCAGTTTACAGGCAGGGTCCGGCTACACCTTC.

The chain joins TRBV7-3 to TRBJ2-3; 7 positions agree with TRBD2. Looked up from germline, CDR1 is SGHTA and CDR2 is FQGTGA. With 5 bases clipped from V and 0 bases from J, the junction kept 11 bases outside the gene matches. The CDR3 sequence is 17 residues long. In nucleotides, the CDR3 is TGTGCCAGCAGCGACGGGGGAGGGATAACTAGCACAGATACGCAGTATTTT. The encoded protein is CASSDGGGITSTDTQYF. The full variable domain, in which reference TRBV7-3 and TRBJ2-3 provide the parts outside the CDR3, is GAGVSQTPSNKVTEKGKYVELRCDPISGHTALYWYRQSLGQGPEFLIYFQGTGAADDSGLPNDRFFAVRPEGSVSTLKIQRTERGDSAVYLCASSDGGGITSTDTQYFGPGTRLTVL.

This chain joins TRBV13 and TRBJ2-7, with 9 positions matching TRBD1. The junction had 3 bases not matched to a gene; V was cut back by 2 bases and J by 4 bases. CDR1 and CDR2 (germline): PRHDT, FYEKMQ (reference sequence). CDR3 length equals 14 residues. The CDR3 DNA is TGTGCCAGCAGCTTAAAGGACAGGGGATACGAGCAGTACTTC. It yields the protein CASSLKDRGYEQYF.

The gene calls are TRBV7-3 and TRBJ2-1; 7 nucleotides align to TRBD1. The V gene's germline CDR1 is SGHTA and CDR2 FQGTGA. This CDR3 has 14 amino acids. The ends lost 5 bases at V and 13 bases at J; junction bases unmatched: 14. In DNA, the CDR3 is TGTGCCAGCAGCCCAGAGGGGACAGCCCAAATCCAGTTCTTC. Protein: CASSPEGTAQIQFF. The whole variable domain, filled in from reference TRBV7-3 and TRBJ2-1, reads GAGVSQTPSNKVTEKGKYVELRCDPISGHTALYWYRQSLGQGPEFLIYFQGTGAADDSGLPNDRFFAVRPEGSVSTLKIQRTERGDSAVYLCASSPEGTAQIQFFGPGTRLTVL.